This T cell receptor beta chain was sequenced for a study of T cells in Graves' hyperthyroidism and ophthalmopathy (dated by TCRdb to about 2019). Broadly, across the study: Peripheral blood samples were taken at the time of initial diagnosis, prior to any treatment. To identify TCR V-J signatures that set the groups apart, the researchers used a discovery cohort of about a hundred patients, made up of around 40 with Graves' ophthalmopathy and about 55 with stable Graves' hyperthyroidism. Prospective prediction of ophthalmopathy was tested in an independent validation cohort of some 19 hyperthyroidism patients and 17 patients who later progressed to ophthalmopathy. The 75 to 100 discovery patients were divided at random into training and test sets in a 7:3 ratio. The study also compared thyroid tissue and blood T-cell repertoires from more than 5 Graves' hyperthyroidism patients. After blood sampling, hyperthyroidism patients were treated with methimazole at a starting dose of 30 mg daily, and ophthalmopathy patients were treated with high-dose intravenous methylprednisolone. The paper describes TCR Vbeta CDR3 sequencing of 120 to 150 peripheral blood samples, made up of 43 ophthalmopathy patients, roughly 72 hyperthyroidism patients and 17 progressor patients.

The TCR beta CDR3 regions were amplified from RNA transcripts. The TCR CDR3 was subjected to a first round of RT-PCR using the HTBI primer set and the Qiagen OneStep RT-PCR kit. The libraries were constructed in a second round of multiplex PCR and then size-selected and purified. The libraries were sequenced on an Illumina HiSeq2000 using paired-end 100 bp reads. The study's own analysis went as follows. SOAPnuke was used to process the raw data, removing reads that contained adapters or uncalled bases, had a mean Phred below 15, or lacked an exact match to the constant primer or identifier. COPE v1.2.5 was used to merge the high-quality paired reads, and each unique nucleotide sequence was defined as a clonotype. MiTCR v1.1 was used to align clonotypes to the IMGT TRBV, TRBD and TRBJ reference segments. The analysis was restricted to V-J combinations with a frequency above 0.0001, which together covered about 99% of the repertoires. The TCS score was defined as the ratio of F50 (clonal expansion) to E x V (chaos), calculated using BLOSUM62-based TCRdist between CDR3 peptides within each V-J. Welch's t-statistics and random forest reduced roughly 500 V-J features to roughly 13, which were used in a naive Bayes classifier (R e1071). Using fastp trimming at Q25 and MiXCR clonotype assembly, TCRdb reanalyzed the public sequencing data and kept in-frame beta chains. Every CDR3 protein is listed once, alongside the most common genes and DNA of its rows. These V and J calls rely on TCRdb rather than the paper's analysis. This sample lists roughly 660,000 distinct CDR3 sequences; around a sixth were detected once. The top ten hold 15% of the sample.

What the work shows at the level of the full study, not this receptor alone: Most expanded thyroid clonotypes (frequency above 0.001) were also found in blood, which suggests that blood repertoires may mirror thyroid immune responses. During validation, the model predicted progression to ophthalmopathy a median of around six months ahead of onset, with more than 60% sensitivity and 72.22% specificity. In cross-validation, a model built on a 13 V-J signature told ophthalmopathy apart from stable hyperthyroidism with approximately 91% sensitivity and around 81% specificity, and in testing the same model reached 80%/75%. No statistical method was used to set the sample size in advance, and investigators knew the group allocation.

Graves' hyperthyroidism was defined as stable when no progression to ophthalmopathy occurred over 18 months of follow-up. Hyperthyroidism patients were aged 18 to 65 years and newly diagnosed, with disease duration of less than 2 months. Any patient with an uncontrolled infection, another autoimmune disease, pregnancy or lactation was excluded. Diagnoses were established on the basis of clinical symptoms, serum thyroxine and TRAb, thyroid ultrasound, and orbital computed tomography. PBMCs were isolated from more than 8 ml of fresh peripheral blood by Ficoll-Paque density gradient centrifugation. Total RNA was extracted with Trizol reagent, and quality was checked on an Agilent 2100 Bioanalyzer. The germline V gene (reference sequence) provides CDR1 SGHKS and CDR2 YYEKEE. From cysteine to phenylalanine, the CDR3 is 13 amino acids long. The kept DNA is CDR3 alone, 39 bases in frame from the first base. Trimming costs V 0 bases and J 7 bases, and their ends lie 8 bases apart.

Notes on this clonotype: The clone's antigen remains unknown. No per-base quality is available; no much larger clone lies one base away.

What was sequenced was blood. This receptor was identified in a man aged 50-60 years with Graves' hyperthyroidism. In this chain, TRBV5-5 is recombined with TRBJ2-4; the D gene is not confidently resolved. The CDR3 region reads CASSLEQPNIQYF. In nucleotides, the sequence is TGTGCCAGCAGCTTGGAACAGCCCAACATTCAGTACTTC.